Listed here is a single T cell receptor beta chain. V lost 0 bases and J 1 base, leaving 12 bases between the germline ends. The CDR3 spans 16 residues. Germline V lookup: CDR1 LGHNA, CDR2 YNFKEQ. The data are from a study of STAT5B mutations in CD4+ large granular lymphocyte leukemia. Controls came from buffy coats of healthy blood donors. Sequencing used immunoSEQ multiplex PCR; TCRdb keeps in-frame clones, though not all of them. Here the sample spans approximately 33,000 clones, roughly three quarters being singletons. The sample consisted of CD4+ T cells from blood buffy coats. The V call is TRBV4-2, the J call TRBJ1-1, with D perhaps TRBD1 (5 bases). The TCR sequence derives from a human donor in good health. In DNA form, the CDR3 reads TGTGCCAGCAGCCAAGAAGGGGTGAACTGGAACACTGAAGCTTTCTTT. It specifies CASSQEGVNWNTEAFF.